A selection of T cell receptor beta chains follows, all from one sample in a study of cytomegalovirus exposure and HLA in healthy donors. The repertoire was sequenced with immunoSEQ multiplex PCR; TCRdb's copy has only in-frame clones and lacks some. The table lists approximately 89,000 clones, roughly four fifths of them singletons. The sequencing sample was made of PBMCs. These TCRs come from a man between 25 and 39 years old in good health and CMV-seronegative. Both conserved end residues are part of each CDR3. Fields, in order: clone size, V gene, J gene, D gene, CDR3 DNA, CDR3 protein. D genes are given only for firm matches. Size tells how often a clone was seen (once, few, many) or the class of an expanded clone, and some rows leave it out.

size: NA; V: TRBV14; J: TRBJ1-1; D: NA; DNA: TGTGCCAGCAGCCAAGTAGCGGGAGGGAACACTGAAGCTTTCTTT; CDR3: CASSQVAGGNTEAFF
size: NA; V: TRBV19; J: TRBJ1-2; D: NA; DNA: TGTGCCAGTAGTGCCGGAGGCGGAAACTATGGCTACACCTTC; CDR3: CASSAGGGNYGYTF
size: NA; V: TRBV2; J: TRBJ1-2; D: NA; DNA: TGTGCCAGCGGGCAGGGATTACGAGGCTACACCTTC; CDR3: CASGQGLRGYTF
size: NA; V: TRBV9; J: TRBJ2-5; D: NA; DNA: TGTGCCAGCAGCGTAGAAGGGTCAGGGGCAGAGACCCAGTACTTC; CDR3: CASSVEGSGAETQYF
size: NA; V: TRBV30; J: TRBJ2-7; D: NA; DNA: TGTGCCTGGAGGAGGAGCTCCTACGAGCAGTACTTC; CDR3: CAWRRSSYEQYF
size: NA; V: TRBV30; J: TRBJ2-3; D: NA; DNA: TGTGCCTGGAGTGACGGGGAGTATGGTACGCAGTATTTT; CDR3: CAWSDGEYGTQYF
size: NA; V: TRBV27; J: TRBJ2-3; D: NA; DNA: TGTGCCAGCAGTAAGGGAGGAGACTACAAGCGTACAGATACGCAGTATTTT; CDR3: CASSKGGDYKRTDTQYF
size: NA; V: TRBV10-1; J: TRBJ2-7; D: NA; DNA: TGCGCCAGCAGTGAGGGAAGGGCAGGGAAATACGAGCAGTACTTC; CDR3: CASSEGRAGKYEQYF
size: NA; V: TRBV7-7; J: TRBJ1-1; D: NA; DNA: TGTGCCAGCAGCTCTACCACGGGCACTGAAGCTTTCTTT; CDR3: CASSSTTGTEAFF
size: NA; V: TRBV7-2; J: TRBJ2-3; D: TRBD2; DNA: TGTGCCAGCAGCTTAGGAATTTCGGGGGGACCAGATACGCAGTATTTT; CDR3: CASSLGISGGPDTQYF
size: NA; V: TRBV5-5; J: TRBJ2-7; D: NA; DNA: TGTGCCAGCAGCTTGGAGCTAGCAGATTACTACGAGCAGTACTTC; CDR3: CASSLELADYYEQYF
size: NA; V: TRBV7-6; J: TRBJ2-2; D: NA; DNA: TGTGCCAGCAGCTCCTCAACTCCGGGTTCCCTATACACCGGGGAGCTGTTTTTT; CDR3: CASSSSTPGSLYTGELFF
size: NA; V: TRBV6-5; J: TRBJ2-7; D: NA; DNA: TGTGCCAGCAGTTACTCAACCCAGGGCTACGAGCAGTACTTC; CDR3: CASSYSTQGYEQYF
size: NA; V: TRBV15; J: TRBJ2-3; D: TRBD2; DNA: TGTGCCACCAGCAGAGATGCGGCGGGAGTCACAGATACGCAGTATTTT; CDR3: CATSRDAAGVTDTQYF
size: NA; V: TRBV6-1; J: TRBJ2-1; D: NA; DNA: TGTGCCAGCAGTGGCCCTCTCGCGCGGGAGCAGTTCTTC; CDR3: CASSGPLAREQFF
size: NA; V: TRBV2; J: TRBJ1-4; D: NA; DNA: TGTGCCAGCAGTGGGTCCGCAGGGCTTAATGAAAAACTGTTTTTT; CDR3: CASSGSAGLNEKLFF
size: NA; V: TRBV4-2; J: TRBJ1-1; D: TRBD1; DNA: TGTGCCAGCAGCCAAGTAGGGGGACAGGGACCGATTGAAGCTTTCTTT; CDR3: CASSQVGGQGPIEAFF
size: once; V: TRBV11-3; J: TRBJ2-5; D: TRBD2; DNA: TGTGCCAGCAGCCGAAGCCTAGCGGGAGGGCAAGAGACCCAGTACTTC; CDR3: CASSRSLAGGQETQYF
size: NA; V: TRBV6-6; J: TRBJ1-3; D: NA; DNA: TGTGCCAGCAAAGGGACAAAGGGAAACACCATATATTTT; CDR3: CASKGTKGNTIYF
size: NA; V: TRBV5-1; J: TRBJ1-2; D: NA; DNA: TGCGCCAGCAGCTTGGCGGGGGGCAGCTATGGCTACACCTTC; CDR3: CASSLAGGSYGYTF
size: NA; V: TRBV4-1; J: TRBJ2-7; D: NA; DNA: TGCGCCAGCAGCCAAGGCCCCGGGGAAATAATGGTCCACGAGCAGTACTTC; CDR3: CASSQGPGEIMVHEQYF
size: NA; V: TRBV5-1; J: TRBJ1-2; D: NA; DNA: TGCGCCAGCGGGGAGGGCTATGGCTACACCTTC; CDR3: CASGEGYGYTF
size: NA; V: TRBV10-3; J: TRBJ1-4; D: TRBD1; DNA: TGTGCCATCAGTGAAGGGCGAACAGGGGCTGAAAAACTGTTTTTT; CDR3: CAISEGRTGAEKLFF
size: NA; V: TRBV7-9; J: TRBJ2-7; D: NA; DNA: TGTTCCAGCAGCTCAGGGGGGCAGCCTGACTACGAGCAGTACTTC; CDR3: CSSSSGGQPDYEQYF
size: once; V: TRBV27; J: TRBJ2-7; D: TRBD2; DNA: TGTGCCAGCAGTTTGGGTACTAGCGAGAGGGCCCGGTACGAGCAGTACTTC; CDR3: CASSLGTSERARYEQYF
size: NA; V: TRBV6-5; J: TRBJ2-2; D: TRBD1; DNA: TGTGCCAGCAGTTCCCAGGGGGTGCAGGGCACCGGGGAGCTGTTTTTT; CDR3: CASSSQGVQGTGELFF
size: NA; V: TRBV5-1; J: TRBJ2-5; D: TRBD2; DNA: TGCGCCAGCAGCGCGCTAGCGGGAGCTCCTTTAGCGGAGACCCAGTACTTC; CDR3: CASSALAGAPLAETQYF
size: NA; V: TRBV6-5; J: TRBJ1-1; D: NA; DNA: TGTGCCAGCAGTAGTTCACAGGGCAGGAACACTGAAGCTTTCTTT; CDR3: CASSSSQGRNTEAFF
size: once; V: TRBV7-9; J: TRBJ2-7; D: TRBD1; DNA: TGTGCCAGCAGCTTAGCGACAGGGCCCTACGAGCAGTACTTC; CDR3: CASSLATGPYEQYF
size: NA; V: TRBV10-3; J: TRBJ2-7; D: TRBD2; DNA: TGTGCCATCAGGGGACTAGCGGGGAACTCCTACGAGCAGTACTTC; CDR3: CAIRGLAGNSYEQYF
size: NA; V: TRBV28; J: TRBJ2-4; D: NA; DNA: TGTGCCAGCAGTTTCTCACGAGGTGGTCGCCCGCCGGCCAAAAACATTCAGTACTTC; CDR3: CASSFSRGGRPPAKNIQYF
size: few; V: TRBV11-2; J: TRBJ2-7; D: TRBD2; DNA: TGTGCCAGCAGCTCCACGTGGGGACTAGCGGTCTCCTACGAGCAGTACTTC; CDR3: CASSSTWGLAVSYEQYF
size: NA; V: TRBV25-1; J: TRBJ1-1; D: NA; DNA: TGTGCCAGCAGTACAATGAACACTGAAGCTTTCTTT; CDR3: CASSTMNTEAFF
size: NA; V: TRBV5-5; J: TRBJ2-1; D: TRBD2; DNA: TGTGCCAGCAGCTTAGTGGGAGGGCCTAATGAGCAGTTCTTC; CDR3: CASSLVGGPNEQFF
size: NA; V: TRBV6-6; J: TRBJ1-5; D: TRBD1; DNA: TGTGCCAGCAGTTATGTTCTCTTAGGGGGCATTCAGCCCCAGCATTTT; CDR3: CASSYVLLGGIQPQHF
size: NA; V: TRBV29-1; J: TRBJ2-7; D: NA; DNA: TGCAGCGTTTCAGGAGGGTACGAGCAGTACTTC; CDR3: CSVSGGYEQYF
size: NA; V: TRBV6-5; J: TRBJ2-3; D: NA; DNA: TGTGCCAGCAGTCCGCCGGGACACCCCAGGGTGTATTTT; CDR3: CASSPPGHPRVYF
size: NA; V: TRBV28; J: TRBJ1-1; D: NA; DNA: TGTGCCAGCAGCCCGGTGGGGAGGCGCCAAGCTTTCTTT; CDR3: CASSPVGRRQAFF
size: NA; V: TRBV6-5; J: TRBJ2-1; D: NA; DNA: TGTGCCAGCGGCCGGGACTCTAACAATGAGCAGTTCTTC; CDR3: CASGRDSNNEQFF
size: NA; V: TRBV11-1; J: TRBJ2-3; D: NA; DNA: TGTGCCAGCAGCTCAAACGGACTGATCCCAGATACGCAGTATTTT; CDR3: CASSSNGLIPDTQYF
size: NA; V: TRBV5-1; J: TRBJ1-1; D: TRBD1; DNA: TGCGCCAGCAGCGTTGGACAGGGGGCTGAAGCTTTCTTT; CDR3: CASSVGQGAEAFF
size: NA; V: TRBV7-9; J: TRBJ1-6; D: NA; DNA: TGTGCCAGCAGCTTAGGATTGACCGGGTCTAATTCACCCCTCCACTTT; CDR3: CASSLGLTGSNSPLHF
size: NA; V: TRBV29-1; J: TRBJ1-2; D: TRBD1; DNA: TGCAGCGTTGAATCCCTGGGACAGGGGAGAGGTGGCTACACCTTC; CDR3: CSVESLGQGRGGYTF
size: NA; V: TRBV19; J: TRBJ2-2; D: NA; DNA: TGTGCCAGTAGTATTACCCGAGTAGCGAACACCGGGGAGCTGTTTTTT; CDR3: CASSITRVANTGELFF
size: NA; V: TRBV6-5; J: TRBJ1-2; D: TRBD1; DNA: TGTGCCACCTTCCCTAGGACAGGCCCTGGCTACACCTTC; CDR3: CATFPRTGPGYTF
size: NA; V: TRBV2; J: TRBJ2-7; D: TRBD2; DNA: TGTGCCAGCAGCCTCCGGACTAGCGGGATGGGTGAGCAGTACTTC; CDR3: CASSLRTSGMGEQYF
size: NA; V: TRBV4-2; J: TRBJ1-1; D: NA; DNA: TGTGCCAGCAGCCAACCGGGACATTTGGCCACTGAAGCTTTCTTT; CDR3: CASSQPGHLATEAFF
size: NA; V: TRBV18; J: TRBJ2-3; D: NA; DNA: TGTGCCAGCTCACCACCTAGCCGCACAGATACGCAGTATTTT; CDR3: CASSPPSRTDTQYF
size: NA; V: TRBV5-1; J: TRBJ1-4; D: TRBD1; DNA: TGCGCCAGCAGCTTTGGACAGGGGGGGGGAAATGAAAAACTGTTTTTT; CDR3: CASSFGQGGGNEKLFF
size: NA; V: TRBV2; J: TRBJ2-5; D: TRBD2; DNA: TGTGCCAGCAGTTGGGCTAGCGGGACCCAAGAGACCCAGTACTTC; CDR3: CASSWASGTQETQYF
size: NA; V: TRBV27; J: TRBJ2-1; D: TRBD2; DNA: TGTGCCAGCAGTTTATCTAGCGGGAACCACAATGAGCAGTTCTTC; CDR3: CASSLSSGNHNEQFF
size: NA; V: TRBV10-1; J: TRBJ2-7; D: NA; DNA: TGCGCCAGCAGCCCAACCGGGGTTGGGCAGTACTTC; CDR3: CASSPTGVGQYF
size: NA; V: TRBV7-2; J: TRBJ2-7; D: TRBD2; DNA: TGTGCCAGCAGCTTAGCGGCTAGCGGGAGATACTACGAGCAGTACTTC; CDR3: CASSLAASGRYYEQYF
size: NA; V: TRBV5-1; J: TRBJ2-3; D: TRBD2; DNA: TGCGCCAGCAGCTATAGCGGGGGGGACACAGATACGCAGTATTTT; CDR3: CASSYSGGDTDTQYF
size: few; V: TRBV20-1; J: TRBJ2-7; D: NA; DNA: TGCAGTGCTAATAGGGGCTCCGAGCAGTACTTC; CDR3: CSANRGSEQYF